This T cell receptor beta chain was captured by sequencing in a study of T cells in Graves' hyperthyroidism and ophthalmopathy. This clonotype was counted ten times or more. Its antigen is currently unknown. Study conclusions and caveats: Patients with ophthalmopathy were separated from those with stable hyperthyroidism by a 13 V-J model. In validation, the model predicted ophthalmopathy. These predictions came a median roughly 6.5 months before onset.

RNA transcripts were the template for amplifying TCR beta CDR3 regions. The TCR CDR3 was amplified in a first-round RT-PCR using the HTBI primer set. TCRdb re-called the multiplex PCR reads with MiXCR, one entry per CDR3 protein. Of 500,000 or so distinct CDR3 sequences listed, 15% to 20% were seen once; the top ten hold around 17%. J lost 2 bases, V lost 1 base, and 4 bases had no gene match. The CDR3 runs to 15 residues. Germline V gene data show CDR1 as SGHAT and CDR2 as FQNNGV. The rearrangement joins TRBV11-2 to TRBJ1-2; the match to TRBD1 covers 7 bases. The receptor was derived from a woman younger than 30 with Graves' ophthalmopathy. The sample consisted of blood. The CDR3 loop reads CASSLVPTGNYGYTF. Here the CDR3 DNA reads TGTGCCAGCAGCTTAGTACCGACAGGGAACTATGGCTACACCTTC.